The 18 T cell receptor beta chains below come from one sample, sequenced in a study of T cells in Graves' hyperthyroidism and ophthalmopathy. Amplification targeted TCR beta CDR3 regions from RNA transcripts. TCR CDR3 regions were first amplified by RT-PCR with HTBI primers. TCRdb independently ran MiXCR on the multiplex PCR reads; one entry per CDR3 protein. This sample yields over 400,000 distinct CDR3 sequences, of which around a fifth are seen a single time; about 53% belongs to the top ten. The sequencing input was blood. These receptors came from a woman between 65 and 79 years old with Graves' ophthalmopathy.

The table lists this clonotype with a few counts. This chain joins TRBV19 and TRBJ1-6; D is possibly TRBD1 (5 bases). Looked up from germline, CDR1 is LNHDA and CDR2 is SQIVND (reference sequence). The CDR3 covers 14 residues. Deletions cut 6 bases from V and 6 bases from J, with 12 bases between. The CDR3 is CASSGLGGNSPLHF. CDR3 in DNA: TGTGCCAGTAGCGGGCTCGGGGGTAATTCACCCCTCCACTTT.

This clonotype was seen more than once but under ten times. The V call is TRBV6-1, the J call TRBJ2-2; 7 nucleotides match TRBD1. V trimming: 6 bases; J trimming: 6 bases; junction bases outside the gene matches: 7. Germline CDR1 MNHNS, CDR2 SASEGT. The CDR3 extends over 14 amino acids. CDR3 coding DNA: TGTGCCAGCAGACGACAGGGAACCCCCGGGGAGCTGTTTTTT. Translating gives CASRRQGTPGELFF.

This clonotype showed up just a few times. V and J are TRBV25-1 and TRBJ2-7; D not certain. The V gene's germline CDR1 is MGHDK and CDR2 SYGVNS. This CDR3 contains 14 residues. V lost 1 base to trimming and J lost 1 base, with 8 bases between them. The CDR3 loop reads CASSELGLSYEQYF. The CDR3 nucleotides are TGTGCCAGCAGTGAATTAGGGCTATCCTACGAGCAGTACTTC.

The sample holds one count of this clonotype. The chain carries TRBV20-1 and TRBJ2-7; 12 bases align to TRBD2. Germline V lookup: CDR1 DFQATT, CDR2 SNEGSKA (reference sequence). This CDR3 comprises 18 residues. The trim removed 3 bases at V and 5 bases at J, leaving 17 bases unmatched. The DNA of the CDR3 is TGCAGTGCTAGTCGACTAGCGGGAGAGTCGGGATCCCTTGACGAGCAGTACTTC. This sequence encodes CSASRLAGESGSLDEQYF.

This clonotype was detected ten times or more. The rearrangement uses TRBV11-2 and TRBJ1-1; D not certain. Germline V CDR1 and CDR2: SGHAT, FQNNGV. The ends were cut back, 3 bases at V and 4 bases at J, with 9 bases in the middle. CDR3 length: 13 amino acids. CDR3 residues: CASSFKEGTEAFF. The CDR3 DNA reads TGTGCCAGCAGCTTTAAAGAAGGCACTGAAGCTTTCTTT. The full variable domain, in which reference TRBV11-2 and TRBJ1-1 provide the parts outside the CDR3, is EAGVAQSPRYKIIEKRQSVAFWCNPISGHATLYWYQQILGQGPKLLIQFQNNGVVDDSQLPKDRFSAERLKGVDSTLKIQPAKLEDSAVYLCASSFKEGTEAFFGQGTRLTVV.

In its sample, this clonotype was seen many times. The chain uses TRBV7-3 and TRBJ2-1, with 8 bases lining up with TRBD2. CDR3 size: 17 residues. Looked up from germline, CDR1 is SGHTA and CDR2 is FQGTGA. V shed 5 bases, J shed 4 bases, and the junction held 13 bases outside the gene matches. CDR3 loop: CASSVLPGLELYNEQFF. CDR3 in DNA: TGTGCCAGCAGCGTACTGCCGGGACTAGAACTGTACAATGAGCAGTTCTTC.

The chain uses TRBV30 and TRBJ1-2; the match to TRBD1 covers 8 bases. With 1 base clipped from V and 4 bases from J, the junction kept 2 bases outside the gene matches. Germline CDR1 reads GTSNPN; CDR2 reads SVGIG (reference sequence). The CDR3 is made up of 13 amino acids. The CDR3 is CAWSATGGYGYTF. CDR3 DNA sequence: TGTGCCTGGAGTGCTACAGGGGGCTATGGCTACACCTTC.

This clonotype has at least ten counts. The chain links TRBV11-2 to TRBJ1-1; D remains ambiguous. Germline V gives CDR1 SGHAT, CDR2 FQNNGV. The CDR3 length is 13 residues. The germline V and J ends were trimmed by 2 bases and 7 bases, with 11 bases remaining between them. Here the CDR3 DNA reads TGTGCCAGCAGCTTATTCTTGGACGGTGAAGCTTTCTTT. Translated: CASSLFLDGEAFF.

Concerning this clonotype: A much larger clone differs from this one at a single base, so this may be a read error. This CDR3 is missing its conserved last phenylalanine or tryptophan, likely due to a read error. The V and J genes are TRBV6-2 or TRBV6-3 and TRBJ2-7; 10 bases map to TRBD1. The CDR3 has 17 residues. Trimming removed 3 bases from V and 4 bases from J; junction bases left unmatched: 12. The germline V gene encodes CDR1 MNHEY and CDR2 SVGEGT. The CDR3 sequence is CASSYSGGGQGTYEQYS. Written as DNA, the CDR3 is TGTGCCAGCAGTTATTCAGGCGGGGGACAGGGGACATACGAGCAGTACTCC.

This sequence joins TRBV19 and TRBJ1-1; no reliable D call. Trimming cost V 3 bases and J 7 bases, with 12 bases left between them. Germline lookup yields CDR1 LNHDA and CDR2 SQIVND (reference sequence). This CDR3 has 13 residues. The CDR3 reads CASSIVGMHEAFF. Written as DNA, the CDR3 is TGTGCCAGTAGTATTGTGGGGATGCATGAAGCTTTCTTT. The whole variable domain, filled in from reference TRBV19 and TRBJ1-1, reads DGGITQSPKYLFRKEGQNVTLSCEQNLNHDAMYWYRQDPGQGLRLIYYSQIVNDFQKGDIAEGYSVSREKKESFPLTVTSAQKNPTAFYLCASSIVGMHEAFFGQGTRLTVV.

This clonotype was seen a handful of times. The rearrangement links TRBV18 to TRBJ2-7; D is unclear. Germline V gene data show CDR1 as KGHSH and CDR2 as LQKENI. The CDR3 contains 13 residues. V dropped 2 bases and J dropped 3 bases, with 8 bases sitting between them. The CDR3 sequence: CASSPLEFYEQYF. CDR3 nucleotides: TGTGCCAGCTCACCATTGGAATTCTACGAGCAGTACTTC. Using reference TRBV18 and TRBJ2-7 for the parts outside the CDR3, the full variable domain is NAGVMQNPRHLVRRRGQEARLRCSPMKGHSHVYWYRQLPEEGLKFMVYLQKENIIDESGMPKERFSAEFPKEGPSILRIQQVVRGDSAAYFCASSPLEFYEQYFGPGTRLTVT.

This clonotype was counted ten times or more. The V and J genes are TRBV2 and TRBJ2-2; D is unclear. V was trimmed by 5 bases and J by 5 bases, leaving 12 bases between them. Looked up from germline, CDR1 is SNHLY and CDR2 is FYNNEI. CDR3 length equals 14 residues. This chain's CDR3 is CASSPNMVTGELFF. CDR3 sequence (DNA): TGTGCCAGCAGTCCAAACATGGTAACCGGGGAGCTGTTTTTT.

This chain connects TRBV6-1 to TRBJ2-2; tentatively, D is TRBD2 (6 bases). V gave up 7 bases and J gave up 0 bases, with 21 bases separating them. The CDR3 has 18 amino acids. Germline-derived CDR1 and CDR2 are MNHNS and SASEGT. The DNA for the CDR3 is TGTGCCAGCACCAAAGTCTCCGCATTAGCGGCGAACACCGGGGAGCTGTTTTTT. Translation gives CASTKVSALAANTGELFF.

The CDR3 protein is CASSLLTGSADTQYF. DNA of the CDR3: TGTGCCAGCAGTCTATTAACTGGGAGCGCAGATACGCAGTATTTT. This rearrangement joins TRBV7-9 to TRBJ2-3; the D gene is possibly TRBD2 (5 bases). With 6 bases removed from V and 4 bases from J, the gap between germline ends came to 17 bases. The CDR3 sequence is 15 residues long. The germline CDR1 and CDR2 sequences are SEHNR and FQNEAQ (reference sequence).

The V gene is TRBV12-3 or TRBV12-4, the J gene TRBJ2-2, with 8 bases identical to TRBD2. The CDR3 spans 14 residues. V shed 7 bases and J 4 bases; nucleotides not matched to a gene: 5. This chain's CDR3 is CASKAGGSTGELFF. CDR3 in DNA: TGTGCCAGCAAGGCGGGAGGAAGCACCGGGGAGCTGTTTTTT.

This clonotype was detected only a few times. The rearrangement joins TRBV10-3 to TRBJ1-1, with 9 bases lining up with TRBD1. V trimming: 5 bases; J trimming: 0 bases; junction bases outside the gene matches: 4. The CDR3 consists of 15 residues. The germline V gene has CDR1 ENHRY and CDR2 SYGVKD. The CDR3 sequence: CAISFGQGLNTEAFF. The CDR3 DNA reads TGTGCCATCAGTTTTGGACAGGGGCTGAACACTGAAGCTTTCTTT.

The gene calls are TRBV12-3 or TRBV12-4 and TRBJ1-5, with D uncertain. The V gene lost 6 bases and the J gene lost 4 bases, with 19 bases spanning the gap. The CDR3 covers 16 residues. The CDR3 sequence is CASSPGLSTGNQPQHF. DNA for the CDR3: TGTGCCAGCAGCCCTGGACTGTCGACGGGAAATCAGCCCCAGCATTTT.

The sample holds many counts of this clonotype. This chain joins TRBV6-2 or TRBV6-3 and TRBJ2-1, with TRBD2 matching 13 bases. Germline loops: CDR1 MNHEY, CDR2 SVGEGT. The CDR3 has 15 amino acids. Trimming took 5 bases from V and 9 from J; bases not matched to a gene: 7. The CDR3 region is CASSRTSGSSIEQFF. Written as DNA, the CDR3 is TGTGCCAGCAGTCGGACTAGCGGGAGTAGTATTGAGCAGTTCTTC.